This entry lists 13 T cell receptor beta chains sequenced from one sample in a study of T cells after yellow fever vaccination. TCRdb processed the 5' RACE reads anew with MiXCR; each CDR3 protein has one entry. The table lists tens of thousands of distinct CDR3 sequences, approximately 4% of them singletons, with 46% in the top ten. Sequences were derived from CD8+ T cells sorted from PBMCs, sampled 5 days after the yellow fever booster vaccination. These receptor sequences come from a young man who received the YFV17D yellow fever vaccine.

This clonotype was recorded at least ten times. J is TRBJ1-1 and V is TRBV9; perhaps TRBD1 as D (5 bases). Germline V lookup: CDR1 SGDLS, CDR2 YYNGEE. This CDR3 is built from 16 residues. V lost 0 bases, J lost 1 base, and 13 bases lay in between. CDR3 bases: TGTGCCAGCAGCGTAGGGGGGAAACTCACGAACACTGAAGCTTTCTTT. Amino acid sequence: CASSVGGKLTNTEAFF. Filled out from reference TRBV9 and TRBJ1-1, the complete variable domain reads DSGVTQTPKHLITATGQRVTLRCSPRSGDLSVYWYQQSLDQGLQFLIQYYNGEERAKGNILERFSAQQFPDLHSELNLSSLELGDSALYFCASSVGGKLTNTEAFFGQGTRLTVV.

At least ten counts were recorded for this clonotype. The chain employs TRBV20-1 and TRBJ2-7, with D unresolved. Germline V lookup: CDR1 DFQATT, CDR2 SNEGSKA (reference sequence). The V gene lost 5 bases and the J gene lost 1 base, with 12 bases spanning the gap. The CDR3 covers 13 residues. CDR3 in DNA: TGCAGTGCTTCAGACACCTCGTCCTACGAGCAGTACTTC. It specifies CSASDTSSYEQYF.

This clonotype was found many times. The rearrangement uses TRBV20-1 and TRBJ2-7; 13 nucleotides align to TRBD2. From germline, CDR1 is DFQATT and CDR2 SNEGSKA (reference sequence). Trimming cost V 5 bases and J 4 bases; bases outside gene matches: 11. This CDR3 spans 16 amino acids. CDR3 sequence (DNA): TGCAGTGCTGTCGAACCGGGACTAGCGGGATGGTACGAGCAGTACTTC. It encodes CSAVEPGLAGWYEQYF.

This clonotype was seen at least ten times. J is TRBJ2-2 and V is TRBV5-6, with a weak D call TRBD2 (5 bases). This CDR3 is 13 amino acids long. Trimming took 4 bases from V and 7 from J, leaving 11 bases between them. Germline V lookup: CDR1 SGHDT, CDR2 YYEEEE. CDR3 amino acids: CASSQGGIGELFF. In DNA form, the CDR3 reads TGTGCCAGCAGCCAAGGAGGCATCGGGGAGCTGTTTTTT.

This clonotype has a count of ten or more. The rearrangement links TRBV5-6 to TRBJ1-2; 10 nucleotides align to TRBD1. The CDR3 loop spans 14 amino acids. Trimming took 4 bases from V and 5 from J; bases not matched to a gene: 5. Looked up from germline, CDR1 is SGHDT and CDR2 is YYEEEE. CDR3 residues: CASSAGTGAYGYTF. The CDR3 nucleotides read TGTGCCAGCAGCGCAGGGACAGGGGCTTATGGCTACACCTTC.

This clonotype was counted ten times or more. The genes are TRBV11-2 and TRBJ2-3; 11 bases map to TRBD2. The junction had 16 bases not matched to a gene; V was cut back by 5 bases and J by 6 bases. This CDR3 has 18 residues. CDR1 and CDR2 from the germline V gene are SGHAT and FQNNGV. CDR3 bases: TGTGCCAGCAGCCCCTATCTGCAATTAGCGGGAGGGCCGGATACGCAGTATTTT. Translation gives CASSPYLQLAGGPDTQYF.

This clonotype was counted ten times or more. The V gene is TRBV27, the J gene TRBJ1-5; D perhaps matches TRBD1 (6 bases). The CDR3 runs 15 residues. In germline, CDR1 is MNHEY, CDR2 SMNVEV (reference sequence). V lost 3 bases and J lost 7, with 16 bases in between. CDR3 coding DNA: TGTGCCAGCAGTTTGGGACTCGGGGGGCGCCAGCCCCAGCATTTT. Translated: CASSLGLGGRQPQHF.

The table lists this clonotype with a few counts. The V and J genes are TRBV27 and TRBJ2-1; 12 bases map to TRBD2. CDR3 length: 15 residues. The V gene's germline CDR1 is MNHEY and CDR2 SMNVEV (reference sequence). V was pared by 5 bases and J by 5 bases, with 4 bases of the junction left unmatched. In DNA form, the CDR3 reads TGTGCCAGCAGTCTCGGACTAGCGGGAAACAATGAGCAGTTCTTC. Its protein product is CASSLGLAGNNEQFF.

This clonotype was observed at least ten times. This sequence joins TRBV10-3 and TRBJ2-5; D gene ambiguous. Germline CDR1 ENHRY, CDR2 SYGVKD. Between the trimmed V and J ends, which lost 0 bases and 2 bases, there was a span of 10 bases. The CDR3 extends over 15 amino acids. The chain's CDR3 is CAISESTPSQETQYF. The DNA for the CDR3 is TGTGCCATCAGTGAGTCGACGCCTAGTCAAGAGACCCAGTACTTC.

This clonotype was observed at least ten times. CDR3: CASSGLAGVGDTQYF. DNA of the CDR3: TGTGCCAGCAGCGGACTAGCGGGAGTAGGGGATACGCAGTATTTT. The rearrangement links TRBV12-3 or TRBV12-4 to TRBJ2-3; TRBD2 agrees at 13 bases. The V and J ends lost 6 bases and 6 bases, in that order; junction bases with no gene match: 6. The CDR3 is 15 residues long.

This clonotype was found a few times. V is TRBV11-2 and J is TRBJ2-3; TRBD2 matches 11 bases. The germline CDR1 and CDR2 sequences are SGHAT and FQNNGV. The CDR3 spans 16 residues. Trimming at V came to 2 bases and at J to 3 bases, leaving 4 bases not matched to a gene. The CDR3 nucleotides read TGTGCCAGCAGCTTAAGTACTAGCGGGAGTACAGATACGCAGTATTTT. Its translation is CASSLSTSGSTDTQYF.

This clonotype came up many times. CDR3 amino acids: CASSTSGSYNEQFF. Written as DNA, the CDR3 is TGTGCCAGCAGTACTAGCGGCTCCTACAATGAGCAGTTCTTC. This chain joins TRBV6-5 and TRBJ2-1; 8 nucleotides align to TRBD2. The germline gives CDR1 MNHEY, CDR2 SVGAGI. This CDR3 contains 14 residues. The J segment lost 0 bases and the V segment lost 5 bases, leaving 0 bases of the junction unmatched.

There are many counts of this clonotype. The CDR3: CASSPNPLGEQFF. In nucleotides, the CDR3 is TGCGCCAGCAGCCCCAATCCGCTGGGTGAGCAGTTCTTC. The J gene is TRBJ2-1, the V gene TRBV10-1; no reliable D call. There are 13 residues in the CDR3. V was pared by 6 bases and J by 9 bases, with 15 bases between. CDR1 and CDR2 (germline): WNHNN, SYGVQD (reference sequence).